The source of this T cell receptor beta chain is a study of cytomegalovirus exposure and HLA in healthy donors. On the study more broadly: A subsequent analysis reported that the roughly 130 validation repertoires were produced on the same platform that had also been used for the roughly 670 first-cohort repertoires.

TCRdb's table, derived via immunoSEQ multiplex PCR, lists solely in-frame clones and lacks some. The repertoire consists of 150,000 to 200,000 clones, with 86% occurring once and the leading ten covering 2% to 3%. Between the trimmed V and J ends, which lost 3 bases and 3 bases, there was a span of 30 bases. This CDR3 comprises 21 residues. The germline gives CDR1 LGHNT, CDR2 FRNRAP. Among the 110 or so subjects of the validation cohort, separate from the approximately 670-subject first cohort, were the donors. The chain links TRBV12-5 to TRBJ2-1; the D gene is possibly TRBD1 (5 bases). Sequences were obtained from PBMCs. The source of this sequence is a man younger than 35 in good health and CMV-seropositive. In DNA form, the CDR3 reads TGTGCTAGTGGTTTCGGATATACGGCAGGGTCGCTGAGGTCAGGCTACAATGAGCAGTTCTTC. Protein product: CASGFGYTAGSLRSGYNEQFF.